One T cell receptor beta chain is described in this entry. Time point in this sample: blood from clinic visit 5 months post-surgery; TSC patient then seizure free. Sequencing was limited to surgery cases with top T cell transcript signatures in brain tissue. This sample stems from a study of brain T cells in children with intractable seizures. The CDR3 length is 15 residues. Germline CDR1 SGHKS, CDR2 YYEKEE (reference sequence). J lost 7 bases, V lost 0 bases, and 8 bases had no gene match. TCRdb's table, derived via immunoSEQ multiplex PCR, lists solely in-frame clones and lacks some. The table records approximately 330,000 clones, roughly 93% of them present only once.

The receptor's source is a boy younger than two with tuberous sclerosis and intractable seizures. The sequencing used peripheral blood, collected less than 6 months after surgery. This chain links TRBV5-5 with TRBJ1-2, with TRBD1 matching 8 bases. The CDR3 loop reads CASSLDFQGASGYTF. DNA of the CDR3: TGTGCCAGCAGCTTGGATTTCCAGGGGGCGAGTGGCTACACCTTC.